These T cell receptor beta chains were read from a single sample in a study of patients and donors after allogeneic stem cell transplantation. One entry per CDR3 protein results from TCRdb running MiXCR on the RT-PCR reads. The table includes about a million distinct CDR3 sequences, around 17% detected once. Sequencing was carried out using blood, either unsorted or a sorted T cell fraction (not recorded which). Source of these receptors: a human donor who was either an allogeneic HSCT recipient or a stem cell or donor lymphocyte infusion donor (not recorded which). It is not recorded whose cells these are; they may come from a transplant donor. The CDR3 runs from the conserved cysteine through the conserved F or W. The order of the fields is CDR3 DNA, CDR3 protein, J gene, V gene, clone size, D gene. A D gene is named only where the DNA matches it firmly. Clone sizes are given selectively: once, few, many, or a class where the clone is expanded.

CDR3nt: TGTGCTAGTGGTTTGGGCCGCAGCGGGGGGCAAGAGACCCAGTACTTC; CDR3aa: CASGLGRSGGQETQYF; j_gene: TRBJ2-5; v_gene: TRBV12-5; abundance: NA; d_gene: TRBD2
CDR3nt: TGTGCCAGCAGCCAGGCTCTAGCTACGAGTGAGCAGTTCTTC; CDR3aa: CASSQALATSEQFF; j_gene: TRBJ2-1; v_gene: TRBV4-2; abundance: few; d_gene: NA
CDR3nt: TGCAGTGCTTTTCGACTAGCCCCAGATACGCAGTATTTT; CDR3aa: CSAFRLAPDTQYF; j_gene: TRBJ2-3; v_gene: TRBV20-1; abundance: NA; d_gene: TRBD2
CDR3nt: TGTGCCACCAGCAGAGATGTCGGCGGGAGAGAGACCCAGTACTTC; CDR3aa: CATSRDVGGRETQYF; j_gene: TRBJ2-5; v_gene: TRBV15; abundance: NA; d_gene: TRBD2
CDR3nt: TGTGCCAGCGGGTATGGGGGTGAGCAGTTCTTC; CDR3aa: CASGYGGEQFF; j_gene: TRBJ2-1; v_gene: TRBV25-1; abundance: once; d_gene: NA
CDR3nt: TGTGCCAGCAGTTTTTCAGGGGTGGGGGCTGGGGCCAACGTCCTGACTTTC; CDR3aa: CASSFSGVGAGANVLTF; j_gene: TRBJ2-6; v_gene: TRBV27; abundance: NA; d_gene: NA
CDR3nt: TGTGCCAGCACCACCGACGGTCTTTCTGAAAAACTGTTTTTT; CDR3aa: CASTTDGLSEKLFF; j_gene: TRBJ1-4; v_gene: TRBV6-2/TRBV6-3; abundance: NA; d_gene: NA
CDR3nt: TGTGCCAGCGGGGGAGGGGCTAGGAATGAGCAGTTCTTC; CDR3aa: CASGGGARNEQFF; j_gene: TRBJ2-1; v_gene: TRBV7-3; abundance: many; d_gene: TRBD2
CDR3nt: TGCGCCAGCAGCGGAAGGACAGGGGAGGTTAATGAGCAGTTCTTC; CDR3aa: CASSGRTGEVNEQFF; j_gene: TRBJ2-1; v_gene: TRBV5-1; abundance: NA; d_gene: TRBD1
CDR3nt: TGCAGTGCTTTTGGAGTTGGCGAAATCATCAATGAGCAGTTCTTC; CDR3aa: CSAFGVGEIINEQFF; j_gene: TRBJ2-1; v_gene: TRBV20-1; abundance: few; d_gene: NA
CDR3nt: TGCAGCGTTACAGGGGGCGCCTTTTACGAGCAGTACTTC; CDR3aa: CSVTGGAFYEQYF; j_gene: TRBJ2-7; v_gene: TRBV29-1; abundance: NA; d_gene: TRBD1
CDR3nt: TGTGCCATCAGTCAATACTTGGGACAGGGGGCCCCATCTGGAAACACCATATATTTT; CDR3aa: CAISQYLGQGAPSGNTIYF; j_gene: TRBJ1-3; v_gene: TRBV10-3; abundance: NA; d_gene: TRBD1
CDR3nt: TGCAGTGCTGGTACCGGGACAGGGATTGTTCAGCCCCAGCATTTT; CDR3aa: CSAGTGTGIVQPQHF; j_gene: TRBJ1-5; v_gene: TRBV20-1; abundance: few; d_gene: TRBD1
CDR3nt: TGTGCCAGCAGTAAGAGTACAGCGGGTCCCGGGGAGCTGTTTTTT; CDR3aa: CASSKSTAGPGELFF; j_gene: TRBJ2-2; v_gene: TRBV12-3/TRBV12-4; abundance: many; d_gene: NA
CDR3nt: TGTGCCAGCAGTGGTGTAGGGCGGGGCACTGAAGCTTTCTTT; CDR3aa: CASSGVGRGTEAFF; j_gene: TRBJ1-1; v_gene: TRBV25-1; abundance: few; d_gene: NA
CDR3nt: TGTGCCACCAGGAGCGGCAGCACAGATACGCAGTATTTT; CDR3aa: CATRSGSTDTQYF; j_gene: TRBJ2-3; v_gene: TRBV24-1; abundance: few; d_gene: NA
CDR3nt: TGTGCCAGCAGTTGGGGGGGGCCTAGCCGGGCCGGGGAGCTGTTTTTT; CDR3aa: CASSWGGPSRAGELFF; j_gene: TRBJ2-2; v_gene: TRBV12-3/TRBV12-4; abundance: NA; d_gene: NA
CDR3nt: TGTGCCAGCAGGCGCCGGGGGGCGGACACTGAAGCTTTCTTT; CDR3aa: CASRRRGADTEAFF; j_gene: TRBJ1-1; v_gene: TRBV7-9; abundance: NA; d_gene: NA
CDR3nt: TGCGCCAGCAGCAGCAGGACAGCCTCTAATTCACCCCTCCACTTT; CDR3aa: CASSSRTASNSPLHF; j_gene: TRBJ1-6; v_gene: TRBV5-1; abundance: few; d_gene: NA
CDR3nt: TGTGCCAGCAGTGAATCAGCGGGGGGTTCCCACGAGCAGTACTTC; CDR3aa: CASSESAGGSHEQYF; j_gene: TRBJ2-7; v_gene: TRBV2; abundance: NA; d_gene: TRBD2
CDR3nt: TGCAGTGCTAACCCGGGACAGCGGAACACTGAAGCTTTCTTT; CDR3aa: CSANPGQRNTEAFF; j_gene: TRBJ1-1; v_gene: TRBV20-1; abundance: NA; d_gene: TRBD1
CDR3nt: TGTGCCACCAGCAGACCTCTAGCGGGAGAGAGCGAGCAGTACTTC; CDR3aa: CATSRPLAGESEQYF; j_gene: TRBJ2-7; v_gene: TRBV15; abundance: few; d_gene: TRBD2
CDR3nt: TGTGCCAGCAGTTTATACGGGGGAGCTTTCTTT; CDR3aa: CASSLYGGAFF; j_gene: TRBJ1-1; v_gene: TRBV28; abundance: NA; d_gene: NA
CDR3nt: TGTGCCAGCAGCAAAGCAGGGGCCCAAGAGACCCAGTACTTC; CDR3aa: CASSKAGAQETQYF; j_gene: TRBJ2-5; v_gene: TRBV21-1; abundance: NA; d_gene: NA
CDR3nt: TGTGCCACCAGTGATCCCCCGGGACAGGGAGTACCAGATACTCAGTATTTT; CDR3aa: CATSDPPGQGVPDTQYF; j_gene: TRBJ2-3; v_gene: TRBV24-1; abundance: NA; d_gene: TRBD1
CDR3nt: TGTGCCAGCAGCGAACCCACCGGAAAAAACATTCAGTACTTC; CDR3aa: CASSEPTGKNIQYF; j_gene: TRBJ2-4; v_gene: TRBV7-2; abundance: few; d_gene: NA
CDR3nt: TGTGCCAGCAGACGGACAGGGCGGACAGATACGCAGTATTTT; CDR3aa: CASRRTGRTDTQYF; j_gene: TRBJ2-3; v_gene: TRBV12-3/TRBV12-4; abundance: many; d_gene: TRBD1
CDR3nt: TGTGCCAGCAGCGTTCAGGGCGGGGAGCTGTTTTTT; CDR3aa: CASSVQGGELFF; j_gene: TRBJ2-2; v_gene: TRBV9; abundance: NA; d_gene: NA
CDR3nt: TGTGCCAGCAGCTTGGGTCCGGTGGGTATGAACACTGAAGCTTTCTTT; CDR3aa: CASSLGPVGMNTEAFF; j_gene: TRBJ1-1; v_gene: TRBV5-5; abundance: NA; d_gene: NA
CDR3nt: TGTGCCAGCAGCTGGGGGGTGTCCGGGGAGCTGTTTTTT; CDR3aa: CASSWGVSGELFF; j_gene: TRBJ2-2; v_gene: TRBV5-6; abundance: few; d_gene: NA
CDR3nt: TGTGCCAGCAAAATTTCGGCAGGCAATGAGCAGTTCTTC; CDR3aa: CASKISAGNEQFF; j_gene: TRBJ2-1; v_gene: TRBV6-2/TRBV6-3; abundance: NA; d_gene: NA
CDR3nt: TGTGCCAGCAGTGAATATCGTCCAGGGGAGAGCAATCAGCCCCAGCATTTT; CDR3aa: CASSEYRPGESNQPQHF; j_gene: TRBJ1-5; v_gene: TRBV25-1; abundance: NA; d_gene: NA
CDR3nt: TGTGCCAGCAGCTCCCCGATTGGGACAGTCCAAGAGACCCAGTACTTC; CDR3aa: CASSSPIGTVQETQYF; j_gene: TRBJ2-5; v_gene: TRBV7-2; abundance: few; d_gene: TRBD1
CDR3nt: TGCAGTGCTTTGTCCACCCAGGGAAGAGTTGAAGCTTTCTTT; CDR3aa: CSALSTQGRVEAFF; j_gene: TRBJ1-1; v_gene: TRBV20-1; abundance: few; d_gene: NA
CDR3nt: TGTGCCAGCAGTAGTGGCCCAATCCGGGAGGCTTTCTTT; CDR3aa: CASSSGPIREAFF; j_gene: TRBJ1-1; v_gene: TRBV2; abundance: many; d_gene: NA
CDR3nt: TGCAGTGCTAGAAGGACAGGGGATTCTGGCTACACCTTC; CDR3aa: CSARRTGDSGYTF; j_gene: TRBJ1-2; v_gene: TRBV20-1; abundance: few; d_gene: TRBD1
CDR3nt: TGTGCCAGCAGTCCCGACAGGGTCGGCTACAATGAGCAGTTCTTC; CDR3aa: CASSPDRVGYNEQFF; j_gene: TRBJ2-1; v_gene: TRBV12-3/TRBV12-4; abundance: many; d_gene: TRBD1
CDR3nt: TGTGCCAGCAGTTACCCCAGGGTAGTGGGTAGTAGCAATCAGCCCCAGCATTTT; CDR3aa: CASSYPRVVGSSNQPQHF; j_gene: TRBJ1-5; v_gene: TRBV6-5; abundance: few; d_gene: NA
CDR3nt: TGCAGTGCTAGTTCACTGAACTCTGGAAACACCATATATTTT; CDR3aa: CSASSLNSGNTIYF; j_gene: TRBJ1-3; v_gene: TRBV20-1; abundance: few; d_gene: NA
CDR3nt: TGTGCCAGCAGTGAAGAAGTAGACACTGAAGCTTTCTTT; CDR3aa: CASSEEVDTEAFF; j_gene: TRBJ1-1; v_gene: TRBV2; abundance: NA; d_gene: NA
CDR3nt: TGTGCCAGCAGTTTCAGGGCGGGCTATGGCTACACCTTC; CDR3aa: CASSFRAGYGYTF; j_gene: TRBJ1-2; v_gene: TRBV6-5; abundance: NA; d_gene: NA
CDR3nt: TGTGCCAGCAGCCAAGTGGGCAGGGGGAATTCCTACGAGCAGTACTTC; CDR3aa: CASSQVGRGNSYEQYF; j_gene: TRBJ2-7; v_gene: TRBV4-2; abundance: few; d_gene: TRBD1
CDR3nt: TGTGCCAGCAGTTCCGAGGGCCTAGCCAAAAACATTCAGTACTTC; CDR3aa: CASSSEGLAKNIQYF; j_gene: TRBJ2-4; v_gene: TRBV12-3/TRBV12-4; abundance: many; d_gene: NA
CDR3nt: TGCGCCAGCAGCCACTTGGCCGGGACTCGGAGTAACTATGGCTACACCTTC; CDR3aa: CASSHLAGTRSNYGYTF; j_gene: TRBJ1-2; v_gene: TRBV4-1; abundance: NA; d_gene: NA
CDR3nt: TGCAGTGCTAGAGTTAGCGGGACAGATACGCAGTATTTT; CDR3aa: CSARVSGTDTQYF; j_gene: TRBJ2-3; v_gene: TRBV20-1; abundance: NA; d_gene: TRBD2
CDR3nt: TGTGCTAGTGGTTTGATCCCGGGAGCCAGCACAGATACGCAGTATTTT; CDR3aa: CASGLIPGASTDTQYF; j_gene: TRBJ2-3; v_gene: TRBV12-5; abundance: few; d_gene: NA
CDR3nt: TGTGCCAGCAGCTCCGACAGGGGGCGGGAGACCCAGTACTTC; CDR3aa: CASSSDRGRETQYF; j_gene: TRBJ2-5; v_gene: TRBV2; abundance: NA; d_gene: TRBD1
CDR3nt: TGTGCCAGCAGCTTAGTATTGGGACAGCCCCAGCATTTT; CDR3aa: CASSLVLGQPQHF; j_gene: TRBJ1-5; v_gene: TRBV7-2; abundance: NA; d_gene: NA
CDR3nt: TGCGCCAGCAGCGACAGCCCGACCGGAGAGCGTTCCGGGGAGCTGTTTTTT; CDR3aa: CASSDSPTGERSGELFF; j_gene: TRBJ2-2; v_gene: TRBV5-1; abundance: few; d_gene: NA
CDR3nt: TGCAGTGCTCACGGAGGGCCGGGCACAGATACGCAGTATTTT; CDR3aa: CSAHGGPGTDTQYF; j_gene: TRBJ2-3; v_gene: TRBV20-1; abundance: NA; d_gene: NA
CDR3nt: TGTGCCAGCAGGCGGACAGGGCTGACCTATGGCTACACCTTC; CDR3aa: CASRRTGLTYGYTF; j_gene: TRBJ1-2; v_gene: TRBV6-2/TRBV6-3; abundance: NA; d_gene: TRBD1
CDR3nt: TGCAGTGCCGTCCCCGACAGGGGGAGTATTCAGCCCCAGCATTTT; CDR3aa: CSAVPDRGSIQPQHF; j_gene: TRBJ1-5; v_gene: TRBV20-1; abundance: NA; d_gene: TRBD1
CDR3nt: TGCGCCAGCAGCTTGGACGGGACGTCAAGAGCCTACGAGCAGTACTTC; CDR3aa: CASSLDGTSRAYEQYF; j_gene: TRBJ2-7; v_gene: TRBV5-1; abundance: few; d_gene: NA
CDR3nt: TGCGCCAGCAGGCGACCCGGGACAGCCTACGAGCAGTACTTC; CDR3aa: CASRRPGTAYEQYF; j_gene: TRBJ2-7; v_gene: TRBV5-1; abundance: NA; d_gene: TRBD1
CDR3nt: TGTGCCAGCAAAGAGACGGGGGCGAACACCGGGGAGCTGTTTTTT; CDR3aa: CASKETGANTGELFF; j_gene: TRBJ2-2; v_gene: TRBV2; abundance: NA; d_gene: NA
CDR3nt: TGTGCCAGCAGCTTAGAACAGGGGAAACCCATCAAGCATTTT; CDR3aa: CASSLEQGKPIKHF; j_gene: TRBJ1-5; v_gene: TRBV7-6; abundance: few; d_gene: TRBD1
CDR3nt: TGCGCCAGCAGCCATCATTCTATCACTGAAGCTTTCTTT; CDR3aa: CASSHHSITEAFF; j_gene: TRBJ1-1; v_gene: TRBV4-1; abundance: NA; d_gene: NA